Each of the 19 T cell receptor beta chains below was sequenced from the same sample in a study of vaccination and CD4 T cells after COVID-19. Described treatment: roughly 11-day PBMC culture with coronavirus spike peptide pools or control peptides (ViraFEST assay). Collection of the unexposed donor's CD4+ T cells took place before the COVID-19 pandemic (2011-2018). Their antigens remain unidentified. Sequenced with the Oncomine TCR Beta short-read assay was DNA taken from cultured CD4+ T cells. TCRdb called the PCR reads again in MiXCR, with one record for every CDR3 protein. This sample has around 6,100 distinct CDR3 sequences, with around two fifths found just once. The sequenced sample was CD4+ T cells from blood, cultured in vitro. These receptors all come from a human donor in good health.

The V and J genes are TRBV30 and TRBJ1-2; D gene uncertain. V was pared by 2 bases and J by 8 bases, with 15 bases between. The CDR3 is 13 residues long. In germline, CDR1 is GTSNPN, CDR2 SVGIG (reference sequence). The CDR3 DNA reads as TGTGCCTGGAGTACCCCCCCGCAGAAAGGCTACACCTTC. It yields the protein CAWSTPPQKGYTF.

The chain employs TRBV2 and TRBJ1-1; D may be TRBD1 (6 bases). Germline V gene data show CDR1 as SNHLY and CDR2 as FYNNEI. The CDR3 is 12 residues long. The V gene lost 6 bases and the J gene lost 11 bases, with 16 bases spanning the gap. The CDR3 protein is CASRQGIIEAFF. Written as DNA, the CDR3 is TGTGCCAGCAGACAGGGTATTATAGAGGCTTTCTTT.

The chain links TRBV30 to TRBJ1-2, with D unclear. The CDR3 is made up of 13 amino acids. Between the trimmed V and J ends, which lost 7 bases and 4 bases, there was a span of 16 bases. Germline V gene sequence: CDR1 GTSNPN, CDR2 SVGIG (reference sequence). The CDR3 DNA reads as TGTGCCTCCATTTCGAGTGAAGGCTATGGCTACACCTTC. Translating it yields CASISSEGYGYTF.

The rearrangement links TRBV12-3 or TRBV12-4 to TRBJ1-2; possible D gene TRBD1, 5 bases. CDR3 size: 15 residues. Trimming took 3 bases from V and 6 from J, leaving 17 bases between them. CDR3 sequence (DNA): TGTGCCAGCAGTTTGGCGGCATCCTTAGGGGATGGCTACACCTTC. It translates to CASSLAASLGDGYTF.

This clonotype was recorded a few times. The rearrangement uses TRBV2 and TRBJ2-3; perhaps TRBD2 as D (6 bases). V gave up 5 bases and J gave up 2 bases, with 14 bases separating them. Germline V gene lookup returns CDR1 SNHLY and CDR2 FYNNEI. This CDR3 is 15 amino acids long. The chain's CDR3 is CASSYREVLTDTQYF. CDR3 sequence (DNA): TGTGCCAGCAGTTATAGGGAGGTCCTCACAGATACGCAGTATTTT.

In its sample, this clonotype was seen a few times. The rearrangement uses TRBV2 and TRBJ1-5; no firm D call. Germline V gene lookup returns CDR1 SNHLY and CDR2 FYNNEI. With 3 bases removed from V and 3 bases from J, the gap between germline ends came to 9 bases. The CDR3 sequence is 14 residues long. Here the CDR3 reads CASSEGRPNQPQHF. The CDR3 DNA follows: TGTGCCAGCAGTGAGGGCAGACCCAATCAGCCCCAGCATTTT.

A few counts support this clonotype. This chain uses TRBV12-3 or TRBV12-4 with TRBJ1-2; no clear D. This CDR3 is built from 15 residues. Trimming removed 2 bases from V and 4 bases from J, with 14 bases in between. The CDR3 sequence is CASSLREGLSYGYTF. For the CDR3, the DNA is TGTGCCAGCAGTTTACGGGAGGGTCTTAGCTATGGCTACACCTTC.

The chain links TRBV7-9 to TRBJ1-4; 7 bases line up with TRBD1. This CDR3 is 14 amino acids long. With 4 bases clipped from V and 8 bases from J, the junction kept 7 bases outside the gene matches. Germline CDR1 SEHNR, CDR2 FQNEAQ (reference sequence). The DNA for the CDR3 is TGTGCCAGCAGCTCTACTCCGGGACAGGAAAAACTGTTTTTT. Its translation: CASSSTPGQEKLFF.

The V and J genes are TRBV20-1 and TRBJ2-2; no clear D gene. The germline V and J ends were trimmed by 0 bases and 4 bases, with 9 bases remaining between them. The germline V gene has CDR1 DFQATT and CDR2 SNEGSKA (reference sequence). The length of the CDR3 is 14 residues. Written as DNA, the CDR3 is TGCAGTGCTAGAGATGTGAGGTCCACCGGGGAGCTGTTTTTT. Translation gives CSARDVRSTGELFF.

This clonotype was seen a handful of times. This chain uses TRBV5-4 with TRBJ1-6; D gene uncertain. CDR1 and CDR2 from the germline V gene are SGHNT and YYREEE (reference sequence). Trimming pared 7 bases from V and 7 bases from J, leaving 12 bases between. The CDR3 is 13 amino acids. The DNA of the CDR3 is TGTGCCAGCGGAGGAAGTAGGAATTCACCCCTCCACTTT. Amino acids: CASGGSRNSPLHF.

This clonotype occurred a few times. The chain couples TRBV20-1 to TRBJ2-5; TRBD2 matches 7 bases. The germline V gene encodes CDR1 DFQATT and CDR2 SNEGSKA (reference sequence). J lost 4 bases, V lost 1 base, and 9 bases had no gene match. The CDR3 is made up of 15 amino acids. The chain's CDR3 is CSARGRLLARETQYF. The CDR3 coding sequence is TGCAGTGCTAGAGGCCGGCTACTAGCGAGAGAGACCCAGTACTTC.

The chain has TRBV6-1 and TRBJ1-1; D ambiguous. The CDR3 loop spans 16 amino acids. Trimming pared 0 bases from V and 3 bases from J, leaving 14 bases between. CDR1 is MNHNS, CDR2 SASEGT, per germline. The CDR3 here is CASSEASKVPYTEAFF. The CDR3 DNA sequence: TGTGCCAGCAGTGAAGCGAGTAAGGTTCCTTACACTGAAGCTTTCTTT.

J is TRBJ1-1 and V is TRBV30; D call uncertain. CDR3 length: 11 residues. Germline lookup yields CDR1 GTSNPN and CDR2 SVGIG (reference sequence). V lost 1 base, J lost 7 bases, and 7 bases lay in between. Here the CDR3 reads CAWSANYEAFF. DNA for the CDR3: TGTGCCTGGAGTGCCAACTATGAAGCTTTCTTT. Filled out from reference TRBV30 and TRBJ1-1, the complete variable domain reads SQTIHQWPATLVQPVGSPLSLECTVEGTSNPNLYWYRQAAGRGLQLLFYSVGIGQISSEVPQNLSASRPQDRQFILSSKKLLLSDSGFYLCAWSANYEAFFGQGTRLTVV.

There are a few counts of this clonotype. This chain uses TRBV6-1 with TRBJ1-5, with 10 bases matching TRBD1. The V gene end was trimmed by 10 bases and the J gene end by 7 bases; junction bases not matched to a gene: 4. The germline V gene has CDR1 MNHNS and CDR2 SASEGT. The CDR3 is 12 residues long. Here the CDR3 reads CATRDRGQPQHF. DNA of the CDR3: TGTGCCACCAGGGACAGGGGACAGCCCCAGCATTTT.

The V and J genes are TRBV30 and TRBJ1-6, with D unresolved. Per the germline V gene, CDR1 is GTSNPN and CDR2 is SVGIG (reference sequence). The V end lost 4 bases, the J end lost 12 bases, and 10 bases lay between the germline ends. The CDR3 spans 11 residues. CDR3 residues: CAWIRGGPLHF. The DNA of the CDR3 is TGTGCCTGGATCCGAGGTGGACCCCTCCACTTT.

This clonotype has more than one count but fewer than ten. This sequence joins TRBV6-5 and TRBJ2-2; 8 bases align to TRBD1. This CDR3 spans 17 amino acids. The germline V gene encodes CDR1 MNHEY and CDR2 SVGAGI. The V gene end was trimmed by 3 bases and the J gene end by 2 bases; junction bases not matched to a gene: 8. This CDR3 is CASSYYPGQANTGELFF. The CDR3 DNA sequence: TGTGCCAGCAGTTATTATCCGGGACAGGCAAACACCGGGGAGCTGTTTTTT.

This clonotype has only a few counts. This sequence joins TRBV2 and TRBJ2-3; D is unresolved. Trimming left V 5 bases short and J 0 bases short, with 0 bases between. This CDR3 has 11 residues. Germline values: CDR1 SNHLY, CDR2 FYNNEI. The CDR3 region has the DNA TGTGCCAGCAGTAGCACAGATACGCAGTATTTT. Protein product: CASSSTDTQYF.

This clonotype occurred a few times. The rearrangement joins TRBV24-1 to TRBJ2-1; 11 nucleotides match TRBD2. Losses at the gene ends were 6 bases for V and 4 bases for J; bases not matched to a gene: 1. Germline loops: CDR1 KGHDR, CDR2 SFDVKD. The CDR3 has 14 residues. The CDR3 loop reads CATSTSGGYNEQFF. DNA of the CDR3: TGTGCCACCAGTACTAGCGGGGGTTACAATGAGCAGTTCTTC.

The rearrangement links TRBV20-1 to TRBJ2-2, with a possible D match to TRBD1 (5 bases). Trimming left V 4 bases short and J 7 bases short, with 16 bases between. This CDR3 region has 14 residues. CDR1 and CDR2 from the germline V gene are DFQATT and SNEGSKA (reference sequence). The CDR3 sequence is CSAKIPGSDGELFF. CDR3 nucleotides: TGCAGTGCTAAAATTCCAGGGTCTGACGGGGAGCTGTTTTTT.